This T cell receptor (beta chain) emerged from a study of Ad26.COV2.S vaccination and SARS-CoV-2 variants. Background on the study: Ad26.COV2.S shots went into the muscle once or twice, 56 days apart.

Study-level findings and limits: It was vaccine recipients, not placebo recipients, who had the higher spike-specific TCR breadth.

Generated by immunoSEQ multiplex PCR, the TCRdb table keeps only in-frame clones and is missing some. The table lists about 410,000 clones, around 93% of them singletons. In regard to this clone: Antigen unknown.

V lost 6 bases and J lost 2; bases outside the gene matches: 0. CDR1 is MNHEY and CDR2 is SVGAGI in the germline V gene. CDR3 size: 14 residues. Treatment of the sample: 15 to 20 received Ad26.COV2.S at low or high dose, single or two shots; about 5 received placebo; per-sample allocation not given. Repertoires come from day 63 after the first vaccine or placebo injection. The vaccine delivered Wuhan-strain SARS-CoV-2 spike through an Ad26 vector. The source was peripheral blood, collected in a trial of Ad26.COV2.S vaccine versus placebo. The receptor was derived from a person between 18 and 65 years old who received the Ad26.COV2.S COVID-19 vaccine or a placebo. This rearrangement joins TRBV6-5 to TRBJ2-1; 11 nucleotides line up with TRBD1. CDR3 loop: CASRDRGPYNEQFF. The CDR3 DNA reads as TGTGCCAGCAGGGACAGGGGGCCCTACAATGAGCAGTTCTTC.